A selection of T cell receptor beta chains follows, all from one sample in a study of shared clonotypes between healthy human individuals. Profiling relied on immunoSEQ multiplex PCR, and the TCRdb table lists in-frame clones only, not all of them. The sample records approximately 1.4 million clones, approximately 98% being singletons. The source material was naive CD4+ T cells sorted from blood. The receptors here all came from a man aged 30-40 years in good health. Both conserved end residues are part of each CDR3. D genes are given only for firm matches. Clone size, where shown, is once, few, many, or a class for clones that have expanded.

d_call: -; j_call: TRBJ2-2; clone_size: -; v_call: TRBV2; cdr3_nt: TGTGCCAGCAGTGAAATCAGGGGGGCCGGGGAGCTGTTTTTT; cdr3_aa: CASSEIRGAGELFF
d_call: TRBD1; j_call: TRBJ1-3; clone_size: -; v_call: TRBV9; cdr3_nt: TGTGCCAGCAGCGTAGCTACTCCTCAACAGGGGGCTGGAAACACCATATATTTT; cdr3_aa: CASSVATPQQGAGNTIYF
d_call: TRBD1; j_call: TRBJ1-1; clone_size: -; v_call: TRBV18; cdr3_nt: TGTGCCAGCTCACCACTGGGACAGGAGTTCACTGAAGCTTTCTTT; cdr3_aa: CASSPLGQEFTEAFF
d_call: -; j_call: TRBJ2-7; clone_size: -; v_call: TRBV18; cdr3_nt: TGTGCCAGCACGCAGGGGATCGGTTACGAGCAGTACTTC; cdr3_aa: CASTQGIGYEQYF
d_call: TRBD2; j_call: TRBJ2-3; clone_size: -; v_call: TRBV28; cdr3_nt: TGTGCCAGCAGTCCCCCGGGACTAGCGGAGTATTTT; cdr3_aa: CASSPPGLAEYF
d_call: TRBD2; j_call: TRBJ2-7; clone_size: -; v_call: TRBV28; cdr3_nt: TGTGCCAGCAGTCCTGTCGGACTAGCGGGAAGATCCTACGAGCAGTACTTC; cdr3_aa: CASSPVGLAGRSYEQYF
d_call: -; j_call: TRBJ2-7; clone_size: -; v_call: TRBV18; cdr3_nt: TGTGCCAGCTCACCACAACCAGGTGCACTCTACGAGCAGTACTTC; cdr3_aa: CASSPQPGALYEQYF
d_call: TRBD1; j_call: TRBJ2-1; clone_size: -; v_call: TRBV6-6; cdr3_nt: TGTGCCAGCAGTTACGGGGACAGGGTGTACAATGAGCAGTTCTTC; cdr3_aa: CASSYGDRVYNEQFF
d_call: -; j_call: TRBJ2-2; clone_size: -; v_call: TRBV19; cdr3_nt: TGTGCCAGTAGTAACACAGGGCGGGAGCTGTTTTTT; cdr3_aa: CASSNTGRELFF
d_call: -; j_call: TRBJ2-7; clone_size: once; v_call: TRBV2; cdr3_nt: TGTGCCAGCAGTGACAGGGGCTACGAGCAGTACTTC; cdr3_aa: CASSDRGYEQYF
d_call: -; j_call: TRBJ2-1; clone_size: -; v_call: TRBV7-3; cdr3_nt: TGTGCCAGCAGCTTAATAGGGGTCTACAATGAGCAGTTCTTC; cdr3_aa: CASSLIGVYNEQFF
d_call: TRBD1; j_call: TRBJ1-2; clone_size: -; v_call: TRBV5-1; cdr3_nt: TGCGCCAGCAGCTTGACAGGTGGGACAGGGGGATTGTATGGCTACACCTTC; cdr3_aa: CASSLTGGTGGLYGYTF
d_call: -; j_call: TRBJ1-4; clone_size: -; v_call: TRBV6-5; cdr3_nt: TGTGCCAGCGGTGGGACCGACGGTGAAAAACTGTTTTTT; cdr3_aa: CASGGTDGEKLFF
d_call: -; j_call: TRBJ2-1; clone_size: -; v_call: TRBV5-1; cdr3_nt: TGCGCCAGCAGCATCGACAGCTCGGCTGAGCAGTTCTTC; cdr3_aa: CASSIDSSAEQFF
d_call: -; j_call: TRBJ2-2; clone_size: -; v_call: TRBV7-2; cdr3_nt: TGTGCCAGCAGCCCCGCGACCGGGGAGCTGTTTTTT; cdr3_aa: CASSPATGELFF
d_call: TRBD1; j_call: TRBJ1-1; clone_size: -; v_call: TRBV5-1; cdr3_nt: TGCGCCAGCAGCTTGACCCCAGGGGGTGGTGAAGCTTTCTTT; cdr3_aa: CASSLTPGGGEAFF
d_call: -; j_call: TRBJ2-1; clone_size: -; v_call: TRBV10-3; cdr3_nt: TGTGCCATCATGGGTGTCGTCCAAGGAAAAAGCTCCTACAATGAGCAGTTCTTC; cdr3_aa: CAIMGVVQGKSSYNEQFF